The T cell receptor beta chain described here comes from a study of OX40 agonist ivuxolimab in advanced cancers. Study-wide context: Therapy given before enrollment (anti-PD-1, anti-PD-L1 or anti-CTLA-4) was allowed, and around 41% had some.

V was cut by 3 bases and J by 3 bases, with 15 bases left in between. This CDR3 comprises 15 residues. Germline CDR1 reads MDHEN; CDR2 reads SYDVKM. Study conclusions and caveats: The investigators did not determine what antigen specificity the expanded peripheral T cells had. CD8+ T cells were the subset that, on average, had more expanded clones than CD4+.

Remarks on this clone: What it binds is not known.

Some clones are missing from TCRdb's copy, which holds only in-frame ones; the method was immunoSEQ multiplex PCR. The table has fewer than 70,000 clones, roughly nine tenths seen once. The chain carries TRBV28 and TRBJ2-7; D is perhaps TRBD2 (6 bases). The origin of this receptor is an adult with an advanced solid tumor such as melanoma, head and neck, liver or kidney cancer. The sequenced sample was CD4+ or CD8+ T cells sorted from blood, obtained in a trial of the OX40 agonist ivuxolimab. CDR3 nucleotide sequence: TGTGCCAGCAGTTTTGCGGGACTTACAATCTACGAGCAGTACTTC. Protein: CASSFAGLTIYEQYF.